The rows below give T cell receptor beta chains drawn from one sample of a study of cytomegalovirus exposure and HLA in healthy donors. The data were produced by immunoSEQ multiplex PCR, yet TCRdb's version contains in-frame clones alone and is incomplete. The data show roughly 120,000 clones, around 82% seen once. Sequencing was carried out using PBMCs. The origin of the receptors is a male donor in good health and CMV-seropositive. The CDR3 runs from the conserved cysteine through the conserved F or W. The order of the fields is CDR3 protein, CDR3 DNA, V gene, J gene, clone size, D gene. A D gene is named only where the DNA matches it firmly. A row's size may be missing; if present it is once, few, many or a size class.

CASLTSGLPYNEQFF	TGTGCCTCCCTGACTAGCGGGCTCCCCTACAATGAGCAGTTCTTC	TRBV30	TRBJ2-1	-	TRBD2
CASSLARAETQYF	TGTGCCAGCAGCTTAGCGCGGGCAGAGACCCAGTACTTC	TRBV7-2	TRBJ2-5	-	-
CASSSGLAGVLDTQYF	TGTGCCAGCAGTTCAGGACTAGCGGGAGTTTTGGATACGCAGTATTTT	TRBV7-8	TRBJ2-3	-	TRBD2
CASGSGTGGGNTIYF	TGTGCCAGCGGCTCCGGGACAGGGGGGGGAAACACCATATATTTT	TRBV7-3	TRBJ1-3	-	TRBD1
CASSLHAGAEETQYF	TGTGCCAGCAGCCTCCATGCGGGGGCCGAAGAGACCCAGTACTTC	TRBV11-2	TRBJ2-5	-	-
CASTRGPYNTEAFF	TGTGCCAGCACTAGGGGCCCCTATAACACTGAAGCTTTCTTT	TRBV6-5	TRBJ1-1	-	-
CASSEVRDGELFF	TGTGCCAGCAGTGAGGTGCGGGACGGGGAGCTGTTTTTT	TRBV6-4	TRBJ2-2	few	-
CASSLVSPANTGELFF	TGCGCCAGCAGCTTGGTGTCTCCCGCGAACACCGGGGAGCTGTTTTTT	TRBV5-1	TRBJ2-2	-	-
CASSLGAGLSTDTQYF	TGTGCCAGCAGCTTGGGGGCGGGCCTCAGCACAGATACGCAGTATTTT	TRBV7-2	TRBJ2-3	-	-
CASSWGQGPGTNEKLFF	TGTGCCAGCAGTTGGGGACAGGGACCGGGGACTAATGAAAAACTGTTTTTT	TRBV28	TRBJ1-4	-	TRBD1
CASSPDRGYGYTF	TGTGCCAGCAGCCCGGACAGGGGCTATGGCTACACCTTC	TRBV7-9	TRBJ1-2	-	TRBD1
CASRAAGIYNEQFF	TGTGCCAGCAGGGCGGCGGGGATATACAATGAGCAGTTCTTC	TRBV28	TRBJ2-1	-	-
CASSERAGSLTDTQYF	TGTGCCAGCAGTGAAAGGGCAGGGTCCCTCACAGATACGCAGTATTTT	TRBV2	TRBJ2-3	-	-
CASSAIPGLAGLGDEQFF	TGTGCCAGCAGCGCGATTCCGGGACTAGCGGGGCTTGGAGATGAGCAGTTCTTC	TRBV13	TRBJ2-1	few	TRBD2
CASSWGLAGTNTGELFF	TGTGCCAGCAGCTGGGGACTAGCGGGAACGAACACCGGGGAGCTGTTTTTT	TRBV7-9	TRBJ2-2	few	TRBD2
CASSSRGETEAFF	TGCGCCAGCTCTTCCCGGGGGGAAACCGAAGCTTTCTTT	TRBV5-1	TRBJ1-1	once	-
CASSISSGSRLNEQFF	TGTGCCAGTAGTATTAGTAGCGGGAGCCGATTGAATGAGCAGTTCTTC	TRBV19	TRBJ2-1	-	TRBD2
CASSLEGGARYEQYF	TGTGCCAGCAGCTTAGAGGGGGGTGCTCGATACGAGCAGTACTTC	TRBV11-2	TRBJ2-7	-	-
CASSPLLEGESPLHF	TGTGCCAGCAGCCCCCTTTTGGAGGGCGAATCACCCCTCCACTTT	TRBV7-2	TRBJ1-6	-	-
CASSGLAASNEQFF	TGTGCCAGCAGCGGACTAGCGGCCTCCAATGAGCAGTTCTTC	TRBV4-2	TRBJ2-1	-	TRBD2
CASSLSPSRGDEQFF	TGTGCCAGCAGTTTATCTCCCTCTAGGGGTGATGAGCAGTTCTTC	TRBV27	TRBJ2-1	-	-
CASSQVMVAGYNEQFF	TGTGCCAGCAGCCAAGTAATGGTAGCGGGGTACAATGAGCAGTTCTTC	TRBV4-2	TRBJ2-1	few	TRBD2
CSSSSIGDSPLHF	TGTTCCAGCAGCTCCATCGGGGATTCACCCCTCCACTTT	TRBV7-9	TRBJ1-6	-	-
CASSLQLAGGYNEQFF	TGTGCCAGCAGCTTACAACTAGCGGGGGGGTACAATGAGCAGTTCTTC	TRBV11-2	TRBJ2-1	-	TRBD2
CACSSDRSSEKLFF	TGTGCCTGTTCGAGCGACAGATCCTCAGAAAAACTGTTTTTT	TRBV30	TRBJ1-4	-	-
CASSHQTGAPGGSEQYF	TGTGCCAGCAGCCACCAGACAGGGGCCCCCGGTGGAAGCGAACAGTACTTC	TRBV7-9	TRBJ2-5	once	TRBD1
CASSLISGGPYEQYF	TGTGCCAGCAGCTTAATTTCGGGAGGGCCATACGAGCAGTACTTC	TRBV11-2	TRBJ2-7	once	TRBD2
CASSIDRTSYGYTF	TGTGCCAGCAGCATTGACAGGACCTCTTATGGCTACACCTTC	TRBV11-2	TRBJ1-2	-	-
CASSQTGNYEQYF	TGCGCCAGCAGCCAAACAGGGAACTACGAGCAGTACTTC	TRBV4-1	TRBJ2-7	-	-
CASQWRLAKNIQYF	TGTGCCAGCCAATGGCGGCTAGCCAAAAACATTCAGTACTTC	TRBV2	TRBJ2-4	-	-
CATSRSPSLGDEQFF	TGTGCCACCAGCAGAAGCCCTAGCCTCGGGGATGAGCAGTTCTTC	TRBV15	TRBJ2-1	-	-
CASRRQGATNEKLFF	TGTGCCAGCAGGCGACAGGGGGCAACTAATGAAAAACTGTTTTTT	TRBV2	TRBJ1-4	-	TRBD1
CATRRSADQETQYF	TGTGCCACCCGGCGGAGTGCCGACCAAGAGACCCAGTACTTC	TRBV15	TRBJ2-5	-	-
CASSPEGAGVVEQFF	TGTGCCAGCAGCCCCGAAGGGGCGGGAGTGGTTGAGCAGTTCTTC	TRBV7-8	TRBJ2-1	-	TRBD2
CASSTGLGGQFF	TGTGCCAGCAGTACGGGGCTCGGGGGGCAGTTCTTC	TRBV28	TRBJ2-1	-	-
CASSQGAGNTEAFF	TGTGCCAGCAGCCAAGGGGCTGGGAACACTGAAGCTTTCTTT	TRBV4-2	TRBJ1-1	-	-
CASGGRDSSYEQYF	TGTGCCAGCGGCGGGAGGGACAGCTCCTACGAGCAGTACTTC	TRBV2	TRBJ2-7	-	TRBD2
CASSGEQGIYGYTF	TGTGCCAGCAGTGGGGAACAGGGTATCTATGGCTACACCTTC	TRBV6-1	TRBJ1-2	-	-
CASSLGGLGEETQYF	TGTGCCAGCAGCTTAGGGGGCCTAGGTGAAGAGACCCAGTACTTC	TRBV11-2	TRBJ2-5	-	-
CASSLSRGRISNQPQHF	TGTGCCAGCAGTTTATCGAGGGGGCGGATAAGCAATCAGCCCCAGCATTTT	TRBV27	TRBJ1-5	-	TRBD1
CAWTTSGRSLWIENIQYF	TGTGCCTGGACCACTAGCGGACGGTCGTTATGGATTGAAAACATTCAGTACTTC	TRBV30	TRBJ2-4	-	TRBD2
CASSYSYGARDEQYF	TGTGCCAGCAGTTACTCTTATGGGGCGAGAGACGAGCAGTACTTC	TRBV6-5	TRBJ2-7	few	-
CASSHGLDKPYEQYF	TGCGCCAGCAGCCATGGGTTGGACAAGCCCTACGAGCAGTACTTC	TRBV4-1	TRBJ2-7	-	-
CASSLERLAGRETQYF	TGTGCTAGCAGCTTAGAAAGGCTAGCGGGAAGAGAGACCCAGTACTTC	TRBV7-7	TRBJ2-5	-	TRBD2
CASSQFYRAGYGYTF	TGCGCCAGCAGTCAATTTTACAGGGCGGGCTATGGCTACACCTTC	TRBV23-1	TRBJ1-2	-	-
CASSLTGQGTYEQYF	TGTGCCAGCAGTTTAACAGGACAGGGGACCTACGAGCAGTACTTC	TRBV27	TRBJ2-7	-	TRBD1
CASRKPGLDEQYF	TGTGCCAGCAGAAAACCGGGACTAGACGAGCAGTACTTC	TRBV6-5	TRBJ2-7	-	TRBD2
CASSADRNTGELFF	TGTGCCAGCAGCGCGGACAGAAACACCGGGGAGCTGTTTTTT	TRBV7-6	TRBJ2-2	once	-
CASSPRQGLTNEKLFF	TGTGCCAGCAGCCCGAGACAGGGGCTCACTAATGAAAAACTGTTTTTT	TRBV9	TRBJ1-4	few	TRBD1
CASSLELRGSNEKLFF	TGTGCCAGCAGCTTAGAACTCAGGGGTAGTAATGAAAAACTGTTTTTT	TRBV7-2	TRBJ1-4	-	-
CASSFVYGGNEQYF	TGTGCCAGCAGCTTCGTTTACGGGGGAAACGAGCAGTACTTC	TRBV5-6	TRBJ2-7	-	-
CASSYSTGNQETQYF	TGTGCCAGCAGTTACTCGACCGGGAACCAAGAGACCCAGTACTTC	TRBV6-5	TRBJ2-5	-	-
CASSQDRTGGRNEQFF	TGCGCCAGCAGCCAAGATAGAACGGGAGGGCGGAATGAGCAGTTCTTC	TRBV4-3	TRBJ2-1	-	TRBD2
CASSSVGANTEAFF	TGTGCCAGCAGTTCCGTGGGGGCAAACACTGAAGCTTTCTTT	TRBV27	TRBJ1-1	-	-
CATSRGAHNEQFF	TGTGCCACCAGCAGAGGTGCGCACAATGAGCAGTTCTTC	TRBV15	TRBJ2-1	-	-
CASSFTSGLAGGYEQYF	TGTGCCAGCAGTTTCACAAGTGGACTAGCGGGAGGTTACGAGCAGTACTTC	TRBV27	TRBJ2-7	-	TRBD2